Below are 13 T cell receptor beta chains sequenced from a single sample in a study of blood T cell repertoires in COVID-19. The table came from immunoSEQ multiplex PCR; TCRdb's copy has only in-frame clones and leaves some out. The sample has about 250,000 clones; just under 90% are singletons. Input material: PBMCs or T cells enriched from blood (not recorded which). All receptors come from a woman younger than 45 with acute COVID-19.

The genes are TRBV18 and TRBJ2-3, with 7 bases lining up with TRBD2. J lost 4 bases, V lost 6 bases, and 13 bases had no gene match. CDR3 length equals 16 residues. Germline V gene sequence: CDR1 KGHSH, CDR2 LQKENI. DNA for the CDR3: TGTGCCAGCTCTCAATCTCTACTAGCGAATGCAGATACGCAGTATTTT. Encoded protein: CASSQSLLANADTQYF.

The V gene is TRBV2, the J gene TRBJ2-7; 10 nucleotides match TRBD1. CDR1 SNHLY and CDR2 FYNNEI come from the germline V gene. Unmatched junction bases numbered 10, after V lost 9 bases and J lost 2 bases. The CDR3 consists of 15 residues. CDR3 nucleotides: TGTGCCAGAGGGACAGGGGAAAATATTCCCTACGAGCAGTACTTC. This encodes CARGTGENIPYEQYF. Supplemented by reference TRBV2 and TRBJ2-7, the full variable domain reads EPEVTQTPSHQVTQMGQEVILRCVPISNHLYFYWYRQILGQKVEFLVSFYNNEISEKSEIFDDQFSVERPDGSNFTLKIRSTKLEDSAMYFCARGTGENIPYEQYFGPGTRLTVT.

The CDR3 reads CASSLNGGSGQSEAFF. In DNA form, the CDR3 reads TGTGCCAGCAGCTTAAACGGTGGTTCGGGACAGAGTGAAGCTTTCTTT. This chain joins TRBV7-9 and TRBJ1-1; 7 bases map to TRBD1. In germline, CDR1 is SEHNR, CDR2 FQNEAQ (reference sequence). The CDR3 sequence is 16 residues long. The V segment lost 2 bases and the J segment 7 bases; nucleotides outside the gene matches: 13.

The rearrangement joins TRBV11-3 to TRBJ1-3, with D maybe TRBD1 (5 bases). V gave up 5 bases and J gave up 3 bases, with 8 bases separating them. From germline, CDR1 is SGHNT and CDR2 YENEEA. The CDR3 has 13 amino acids. The CDR3 coding sequence is TGTGCCAGCAGCGAGGGACTTGGAAACACCATATATTTT. It is translated as CASSEGLGNTIYF.

J is TRBJ2-5 and V is TRBV3-1 (or the pseudogene TRBV3-2); TRBD1 aligns across 7 bases. The CDR3 has 12 residues. Germline V gene sequence: CDR1 LGHDT, CDR2 YNNKEL (reference sequence). Germline trimming cut 9 bases from V and 6 bases from J; bases unmatched to any gene: 7. The CDR3: CASWDSPKTQYF. For the CDR3, the DNA is TGTGCCAGTTGGGACAGCCCCAAGACCCAGTACTTC.

CDR3 bases: TGTGCCAGCAGCTTAGCGGGGGGGAGCACAGATACGCAGTATTTT. This codes for CASSLAGGSTDTQYF. The chain joins TRBV7-2 to TRBJ2-3, with 7 bases aligning to TRBD2. The trim removed 0 bases at V and 0 bases at J, leaving 0 bases unmatched. Looked up from germline, CDR1 is SGHTA and CDR2 is FQGNSA. This CDR3 region has 15 residues. The entire variable domain, with the rest obtained from reference TRBV7-2 and TRBJ2-3, is as follows: GAGVSQSPSNKVTEKGKDVELRCDPISGHTALYWYRQSLGQGLEFLIYFQGNSAPDKSGLPSDRFSAERTGGSVSTLTIQRTQQEDSAVYLCASSLAGGSTDTQYFGPGTRLTVL.

Comment on this clone: The germline gene is not matched at one end of the junction; a read error may be the cause. The genes are TRBV3-1 (or the pseudogene TRBV3-2) and TRBJ2-1; D may be TRBD2 (5 bases). From germline, CDR1 is LGHDT and CDR2 YNNKEL (reference sequence). The CDR3 loop spans 17 amino acids. Here the CDR3 reads CTSSQDEWASLYNEQFF. In DNA, the CDR3 is TGTACCAGCAGCCAAGATGAGTGGGCTAGCCTCTACAATGAGCAGTTCTTC.

The rearrangement joins TRBV29-1 to TRBJ2-7; 7 nucleotides align to TRBD1. V trimming: 6 bases; J trimming: 4 bases; junction bases outside the gene matches: 12. The CDR3 runs to 14 residues. In germline, CDR1 is SQVTM, CDR2 ANQGSEA. The CDR3 DNA reads TGCAGCGTGCGCACCGGGACAGCAGGTTACGAGCAGTACTTC. Translating gives CSVRTGTAGYEQYF.

The chain employs TRBV12-3 or TRBV12-4 and TRBJ2-7; 11 bases are shared with TRBD1. Losses at the gene ends were 8 bases for V and 3 bases for J; bases not matched to a gene: 3. CDR3 length: 13 amino acids. CDR3 amino acids: CASAGTGGYEQYF. CDR3 nucleotide sequence: TGTGCCAGCGCCGGGACAGGGGGCTACGAGCAGTACTTC.

This clone was observed a handful of times. The CDR3, as DNA: TGTGCCAGCAGCCCCCGACAGGGGGAGAACACTGAAGCTTTCTTT. This codes for CASSPRQGENTEAFF. The rearrangement joins TRBV14 to TRBJ1-1; the match to TRBD1 covers 9 bases. V shed 4 bases, J shed 1 base, and the junction held 4 bases outside the gene matches. Germline CDR1 SGHDN, CDR2 FVKESK. The CDR3 runs to 15 residues.

The rearrangement uses TRBV6-6 and TRBJ2-2; TRBD1 agrees at 7 bases. Looked up from germline, CDR1 is MNHNY and CDR2 is SVGAGI (reference sequence). This CDR3 spans 16 amino acids. After removal of 4 bases from V and 6 bases from J, the junction contained 11 bases not matched to a gene. CDR3 residues: CASSWRQGETAGELFF. The CDR3, as DNA: TGTGCCAGCAGTTGGAGACAGGGTGAGACGGCCGGGGAGCTGTTTTTT.

As DNA, the CDR3 is TGCGCCAGCAGCGGCCGGGACAAGTATGGCTACACCTTC. The encoded protein is CASSGRDKYGYTF. This chain links TRBV5-1 with TRBJ1-2, with a possible D match to TRBD1 (6 bases). V lost 4 bases to trimming and J lost 5 bases, with 12 bases between them. The CDR3 has 13 residues. Germline V lookup: CDR1 SGHRS, CDR2 YFSETQ.

The chain combines TRBV3-1 (or the pseudogene TRBV3-2) with TRBJ1-2; TRBD1 agrees at 8 bases. CDR1 LGHDT and CDR2 YNNKEL come from the germline V gene (reference sequence). V gave up 4 bases and J gave up 2 bases; unmatched junction bases: 15. The CDR3 spans 18 residues. CDR3 protein: CASSPIWTGKSLNYGYTF. The CDR3 nucleotides are TGTGCCAGCAGCCCGATTTGGACAGGGAAGTCCCTGAACTATGGCTACACCTTC.